This T cell receptor beta chain was identified during a study of cytomegalovirus exposure and HLA in healthy donors. The PCR contained 60 Vbeta and 13 Jbeta primers. Only in-frame clones appear in the TCRdb table, and some are missing; sequencing was by immunoSEQ multiplex PCR. The repertoire has under 130,000 clones, about 68% of them found once; the top ten carry 3.5% to 4%. Turning to this clone: Antigen unknown.

The germline V gene has CDR1 MGHRA and CDR2 YSYEKL. With V trimmed by 6 bases and J by 0 bases, 5 bases remained unmatched. The length of the CDR3 is 15 residues. General study findings and limits: A few chains tied to CMV proved CMV antigen-specific in vitro.

The chain uses TRBV4-1 and TRBJ2-1; 7 nucleotides line up with TRBD2. This sequence was found in a young man in good health and CMV-seropositive. Sequencing was performed on PBMCs. The CDR3 region is CASRKTGGSYNEQFF. CDR3 DNA: TGCGCCAGCAGGAAAACGGGGGGCTCCTACAATGAGCAGTTCTTC.